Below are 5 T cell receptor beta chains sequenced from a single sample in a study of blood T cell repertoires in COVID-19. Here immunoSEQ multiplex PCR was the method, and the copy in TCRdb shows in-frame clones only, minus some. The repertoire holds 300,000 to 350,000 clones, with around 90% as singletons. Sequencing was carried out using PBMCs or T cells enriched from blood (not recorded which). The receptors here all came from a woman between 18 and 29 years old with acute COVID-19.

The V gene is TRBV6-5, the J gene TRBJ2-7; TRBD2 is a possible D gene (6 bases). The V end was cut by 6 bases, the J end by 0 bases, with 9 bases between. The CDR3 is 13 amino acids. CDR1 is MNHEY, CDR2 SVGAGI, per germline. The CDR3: CASREGPSYEQYF. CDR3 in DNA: TGTGCCAGCAGGGAGGGGCCCTCCTACGAGCAGTACTTC.

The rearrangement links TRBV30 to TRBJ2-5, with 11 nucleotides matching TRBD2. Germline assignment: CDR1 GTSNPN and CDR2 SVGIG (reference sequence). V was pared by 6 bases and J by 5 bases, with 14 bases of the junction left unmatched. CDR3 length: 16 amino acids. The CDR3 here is CACGSLAGGPLETQYF. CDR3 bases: TGTGCCTGCGGAAGTCTAGCGGGAGGCCCTTTGGAGACCCAGTACTTC.

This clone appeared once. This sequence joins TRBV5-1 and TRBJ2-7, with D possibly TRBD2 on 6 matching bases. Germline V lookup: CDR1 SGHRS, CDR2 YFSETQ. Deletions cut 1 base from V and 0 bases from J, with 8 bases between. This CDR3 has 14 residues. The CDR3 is CASSLTSYSYEQYF. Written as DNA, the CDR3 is TGCGCCAGCAGCTTGACTAGCTACTCCTACGAGCAGTACTTC. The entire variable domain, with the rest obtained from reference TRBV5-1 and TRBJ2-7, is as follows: KAGVTQTPRYLIKTRGQQVTLSCSPISGHRSVSWYQQTPGQGLQFLFEYFSETQRNKGNFPGRFSGRQFSNSRSEMNVSTLELGDSALYLCASSLTSYSYEQYFGPGTRLTVT.

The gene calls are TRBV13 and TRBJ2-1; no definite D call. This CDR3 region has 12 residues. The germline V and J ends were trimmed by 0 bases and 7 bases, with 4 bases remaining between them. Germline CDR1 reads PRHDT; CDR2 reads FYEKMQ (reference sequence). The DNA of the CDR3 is TGTGCCAGCAGCTTAGGTCCGAATGAGCAGTTCTTC. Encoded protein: CASSLGPNEQFF.

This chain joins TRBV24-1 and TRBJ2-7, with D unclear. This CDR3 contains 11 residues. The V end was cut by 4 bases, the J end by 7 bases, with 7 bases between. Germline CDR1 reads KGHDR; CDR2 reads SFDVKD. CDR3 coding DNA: TGTGCCACCAGTGACCGACAAGAGCAGTACTTC. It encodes CATSDRQEQYF.